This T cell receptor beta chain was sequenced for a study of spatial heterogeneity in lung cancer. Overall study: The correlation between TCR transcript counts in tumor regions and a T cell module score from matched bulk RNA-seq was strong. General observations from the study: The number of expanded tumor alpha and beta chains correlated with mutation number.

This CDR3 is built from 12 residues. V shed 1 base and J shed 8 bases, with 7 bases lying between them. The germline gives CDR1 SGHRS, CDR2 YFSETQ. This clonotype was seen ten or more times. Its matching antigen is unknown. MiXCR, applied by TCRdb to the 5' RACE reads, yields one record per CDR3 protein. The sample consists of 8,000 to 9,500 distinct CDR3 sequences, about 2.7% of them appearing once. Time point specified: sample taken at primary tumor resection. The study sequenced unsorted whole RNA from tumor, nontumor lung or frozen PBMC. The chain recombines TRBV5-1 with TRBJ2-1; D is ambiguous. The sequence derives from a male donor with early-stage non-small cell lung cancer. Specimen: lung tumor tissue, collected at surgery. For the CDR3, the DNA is TGCGCCAGCAGCTTGAATTTTTATGAGCAGTTCTTC. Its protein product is CASSLNFYEQFF.